This record covers a single TCR beta chain. Its antigen is undetermined. Germline CDR1 and CDR2: GTSNPN and SVGIG (reference sequence). J gave up 5 bases and V 1 base, and 3 bases lay outside the gene matches. This CDR3 is built from 15 residues. Clones were sequenced by immunoSEQ multiplex PCR, and TCRdb holds only the in-frame ones, with some missing. The data contain roughly 120,000 clones, 90% of them seen just once; the ten biggest clones take up around 0.2%. This entry comes from a study of graft-versus-host responses after intestinal transplantation. The sequence derives from a human donor who received an intestinal transplant. This chain links TRBV30 with TRBJ2-3; 13 bases align to TRBD2. The sample was unstimulated CD4+ T cells sorted from spleen or lymph node cells, taken before intestinal transplant. The CDR3 DNA is TGTGCCTGGAGTGGGACTAGCGGGAGAAGAGATACGCAGTATTTT. Translated: CAWSGTSGRRDTQYF.